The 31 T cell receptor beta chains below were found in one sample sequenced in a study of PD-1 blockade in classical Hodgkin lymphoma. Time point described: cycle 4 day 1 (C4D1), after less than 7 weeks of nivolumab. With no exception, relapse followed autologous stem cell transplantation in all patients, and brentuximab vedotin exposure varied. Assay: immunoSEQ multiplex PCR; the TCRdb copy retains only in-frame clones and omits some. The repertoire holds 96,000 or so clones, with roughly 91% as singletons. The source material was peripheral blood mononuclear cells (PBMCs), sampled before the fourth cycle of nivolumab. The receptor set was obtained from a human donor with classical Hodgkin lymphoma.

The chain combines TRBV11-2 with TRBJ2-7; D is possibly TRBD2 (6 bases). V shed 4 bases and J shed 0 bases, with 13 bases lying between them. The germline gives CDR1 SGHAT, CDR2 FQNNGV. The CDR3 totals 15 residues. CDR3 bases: TGTGCCAGCAGCTCCATCCGGGACTCCTCCTACGAGCAGTACTTC. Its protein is CASSSIRDSSYEQYF.

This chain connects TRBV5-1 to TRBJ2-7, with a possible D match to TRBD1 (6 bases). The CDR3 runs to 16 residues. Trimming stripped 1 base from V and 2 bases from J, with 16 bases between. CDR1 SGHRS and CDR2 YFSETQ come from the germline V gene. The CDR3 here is CASSLPGEQPTYEQYF. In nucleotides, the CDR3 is TGCGCCAGCAGCTTGCCAGGGGAACAACCTACCTACGAGCAGTACTTC.

CDR3 DNA sequence: TGTGCCAGCAGCTCGCAACAAATACAGGCTCTGGGTACCGGGGAGCTGTTTTTT. This sequence encodes CASSSQQIQALGTGELFF. This chain uses TRBV7-6 with TRBJ2-2; tentative D call: TRBD1 (5 bases). The length of the CDR3 is 18 residues. CDR1 is SGHVS and CDR2 is FNYEAQ in the germline V gene. Trimming left V 4 bases short and J 5 bases short, with 23 bases between.

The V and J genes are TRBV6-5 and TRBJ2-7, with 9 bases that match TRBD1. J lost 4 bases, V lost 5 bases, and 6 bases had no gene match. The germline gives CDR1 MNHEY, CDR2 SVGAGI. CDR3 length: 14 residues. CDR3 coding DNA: TGTGCCAGCAGTACAGGGGGCCGCAATTACGAGCAGTACTTC. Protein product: CASSTGGRNYEQYF.

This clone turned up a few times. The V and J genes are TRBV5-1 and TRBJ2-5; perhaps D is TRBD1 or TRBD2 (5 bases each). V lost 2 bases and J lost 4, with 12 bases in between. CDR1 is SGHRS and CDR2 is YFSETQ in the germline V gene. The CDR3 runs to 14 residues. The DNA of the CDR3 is TGCGCCAGCAGCTTCTGGGGGAGCCGAGAGACCCAGTACTTC. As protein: CASSFWGSRETQYF. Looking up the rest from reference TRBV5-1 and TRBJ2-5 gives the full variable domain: KAGVTQTPRYLIKTRGQQVTLSCSPISGHRSVSWYQQTPGQGLQFLFEYFSETQRNKGNFPGRFSGRQFSNSRSEMNVSTLELGDSALYLCASSFWGSRETQYFGPGTRLLVL.

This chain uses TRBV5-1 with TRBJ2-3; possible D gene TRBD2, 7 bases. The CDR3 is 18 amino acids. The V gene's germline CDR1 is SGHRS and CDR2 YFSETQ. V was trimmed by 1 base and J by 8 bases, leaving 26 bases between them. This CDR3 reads CASSLSASVGGAPGTQYF. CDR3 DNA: TGCGCCAGCAGCTTGTCCGCTTCGGTTGGGGGGGCCCCAGGTACGCAGTATTTT.

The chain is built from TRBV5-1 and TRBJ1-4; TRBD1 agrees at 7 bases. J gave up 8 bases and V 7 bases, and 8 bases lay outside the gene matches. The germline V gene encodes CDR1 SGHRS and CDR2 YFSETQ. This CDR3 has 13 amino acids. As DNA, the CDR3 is TGCGCCAGCCGAGAACCACAGGGGGAAAAACTGTTTTTT. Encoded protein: CASREPQGEKLFF.

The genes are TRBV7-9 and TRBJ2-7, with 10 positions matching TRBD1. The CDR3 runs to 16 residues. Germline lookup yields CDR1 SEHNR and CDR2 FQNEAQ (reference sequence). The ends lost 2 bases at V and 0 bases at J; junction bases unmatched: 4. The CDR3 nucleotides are TGTGCCAGCAGCTTAATGGGACAGGGGTTCTCCTACGAGCAGTACTTC. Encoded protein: CASSLMGQGFSYEQYF.

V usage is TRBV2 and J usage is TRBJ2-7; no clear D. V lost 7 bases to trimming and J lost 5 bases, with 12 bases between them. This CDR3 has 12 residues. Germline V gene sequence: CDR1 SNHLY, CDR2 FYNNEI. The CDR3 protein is CASTLGVHEQYF. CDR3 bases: TGTGCCAGCACCCTTGGGGTCCACGAGCAGTACTTC.

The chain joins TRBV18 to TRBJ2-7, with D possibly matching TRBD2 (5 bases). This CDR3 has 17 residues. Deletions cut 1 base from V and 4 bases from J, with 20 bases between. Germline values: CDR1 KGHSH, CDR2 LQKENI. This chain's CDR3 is CASSPLHQSSRLYEQYF. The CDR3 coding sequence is TGTGCCAGCTCACCACTCCATCAGTCTAGCAGATTGTACGAGCAGTACTTC.

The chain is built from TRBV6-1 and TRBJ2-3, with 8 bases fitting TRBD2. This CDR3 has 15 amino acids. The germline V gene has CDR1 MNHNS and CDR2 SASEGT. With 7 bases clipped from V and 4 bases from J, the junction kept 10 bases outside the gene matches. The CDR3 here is CASNSLLAGPDTQYF. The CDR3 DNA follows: TGTGCCAGCAATTCACTTTTAGCGGGACCAGATACGCAGTATTTT.

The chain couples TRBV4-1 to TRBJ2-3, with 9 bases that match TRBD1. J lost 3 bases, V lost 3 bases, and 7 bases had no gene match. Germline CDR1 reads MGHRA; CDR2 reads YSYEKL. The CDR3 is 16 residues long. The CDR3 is CASSQGLGQGTDTQYF. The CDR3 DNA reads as TGCGCCAGCAGCCAGGGACTCGGACAGGGGACAGATACGCAGTATTTT.

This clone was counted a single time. The CDR3 loop is CASSLQGGYGYTF. DNA for the CDR3: TGTGCCAGCAGCTTACAGGGCGGATATGGCTACACCTTC. V usage is TRBV5-4 and J usage is TRBJ1-2; D is perhaps TRBD1 (6 bases). V lost 2 bases to trimming and J lost 5 bases, with 10 bases between them. This CDR3 is built from 13 residues. Germline V gene sequence: CDR1 SGHNT, CDR2 YYREEE (reference sequence).

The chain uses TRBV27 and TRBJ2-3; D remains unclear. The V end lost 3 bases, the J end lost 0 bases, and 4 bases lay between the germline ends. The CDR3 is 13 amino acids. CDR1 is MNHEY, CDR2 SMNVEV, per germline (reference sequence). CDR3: CASSLQSTDTQYF. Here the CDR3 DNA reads TGTGCCAGCAGTTTGCAAAGCACAGATACGCAGTATTTT.

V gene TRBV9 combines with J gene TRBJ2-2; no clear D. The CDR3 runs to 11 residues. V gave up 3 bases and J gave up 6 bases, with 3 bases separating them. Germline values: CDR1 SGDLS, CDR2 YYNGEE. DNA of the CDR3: TGTGCCAGCAGCGACCCCGGGGAGCTGTTTTTT. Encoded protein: CASSDPGELFF.

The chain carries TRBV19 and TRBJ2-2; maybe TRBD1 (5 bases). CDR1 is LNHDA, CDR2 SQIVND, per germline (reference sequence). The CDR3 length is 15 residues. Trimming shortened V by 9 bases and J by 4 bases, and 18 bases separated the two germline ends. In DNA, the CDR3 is TGTGCCAGCGGCTACAGAAACAGGTTCACCGGGGAGCTGTTTTTT. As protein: CASGYRNRFTGELFF.

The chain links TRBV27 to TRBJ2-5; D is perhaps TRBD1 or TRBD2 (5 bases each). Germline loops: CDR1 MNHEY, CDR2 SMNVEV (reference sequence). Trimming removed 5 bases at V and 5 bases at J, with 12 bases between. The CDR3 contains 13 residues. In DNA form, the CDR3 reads TGTGCCAGCAGTCTAGGGGACGGGGAGACCCAGTACTTC. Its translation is CASSLGDGETQYF.

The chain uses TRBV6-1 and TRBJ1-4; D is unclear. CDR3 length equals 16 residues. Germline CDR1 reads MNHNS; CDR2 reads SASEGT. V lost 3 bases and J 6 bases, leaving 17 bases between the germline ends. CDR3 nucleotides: TGTGCCAGCAGTGATAGGACGCACCCGACGGATGAAAAACTGTTTTTT. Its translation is CASSDRTHPTDEKLFF.

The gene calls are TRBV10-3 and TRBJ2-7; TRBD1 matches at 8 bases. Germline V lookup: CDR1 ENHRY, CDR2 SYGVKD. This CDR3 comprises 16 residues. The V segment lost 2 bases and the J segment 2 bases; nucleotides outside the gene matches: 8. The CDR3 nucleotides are TGTGCCATCAGTGAGCCAGGACAGGGTCTGGCCTACGAGCAGTACTTC. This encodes CAISEPGQGLAYEQYF.

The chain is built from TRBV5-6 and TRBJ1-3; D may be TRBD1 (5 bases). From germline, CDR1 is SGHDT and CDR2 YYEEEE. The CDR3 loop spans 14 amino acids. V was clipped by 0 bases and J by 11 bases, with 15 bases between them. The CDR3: CASSLALRRDAIYF. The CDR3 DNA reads TGTGCCAGCAGCTTGGCTTTGAGGCGGGACGCCATATATTTT. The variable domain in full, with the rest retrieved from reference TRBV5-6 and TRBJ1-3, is DAGVTQSPTHLIKTRGQQVTLRCSPKSGHDTVSWYQQALGQGPQFIFQYYEEEERQRGNFPDRFSGHQFPNYSSELNVNALLLGDSALYLCASSLALRRDAIYFGEGSWLTVV.

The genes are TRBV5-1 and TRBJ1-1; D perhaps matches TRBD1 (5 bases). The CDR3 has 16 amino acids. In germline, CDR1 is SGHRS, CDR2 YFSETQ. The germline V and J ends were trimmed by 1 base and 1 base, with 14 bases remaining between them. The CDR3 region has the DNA TGCGCCAGCAGCTTGATAGGCCCAGGGCGGAACACTGAAGCTTTCTTT. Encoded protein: CASSLIGPGRNTEAFF. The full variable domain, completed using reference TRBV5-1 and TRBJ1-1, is KAGVTQTPRYLIKTRGQQVTLSCSPISGHRSVSWYQQTPGQGLQFLFEYFSETQRNKGNFPGRFSGRQFSNSRSEMNVSTLELGDSALYLCASSLIGPGRNTEAFFGQGTRLTVV.

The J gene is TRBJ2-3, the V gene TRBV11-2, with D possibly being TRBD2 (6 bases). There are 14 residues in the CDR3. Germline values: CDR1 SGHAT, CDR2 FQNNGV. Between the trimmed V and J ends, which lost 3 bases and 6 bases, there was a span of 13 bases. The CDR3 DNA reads TGTGCCAGCAGCTTCCCCGGAGGGTGGGATACGCAGTATTTT. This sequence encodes CASSFPGGWDTQYF.

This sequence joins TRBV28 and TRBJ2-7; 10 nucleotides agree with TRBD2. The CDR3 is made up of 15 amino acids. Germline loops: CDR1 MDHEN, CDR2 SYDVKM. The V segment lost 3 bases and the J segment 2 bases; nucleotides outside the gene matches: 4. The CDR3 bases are TGTGCCAGCAGTTTGGAGACTAGCGGGCCCTACGAGCAGTACTTC. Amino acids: CASSLETSGPYEQYF.

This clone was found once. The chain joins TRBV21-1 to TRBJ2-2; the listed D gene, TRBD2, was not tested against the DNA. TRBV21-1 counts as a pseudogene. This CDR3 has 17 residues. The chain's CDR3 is CASSTRLARLNTGELFF. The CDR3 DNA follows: TGTGCCAGCAGCACCCGACTAGCGCGTTTGAACACCGGGGAGCTGTTTTTT.

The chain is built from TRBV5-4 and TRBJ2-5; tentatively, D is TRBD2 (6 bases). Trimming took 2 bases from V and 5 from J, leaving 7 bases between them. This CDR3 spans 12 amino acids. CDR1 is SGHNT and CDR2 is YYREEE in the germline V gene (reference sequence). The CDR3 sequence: CASSFGGETQYF. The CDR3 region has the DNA TGTGCCAGCAGCTTTGGGGGGGAGACCCAGTACTTC.

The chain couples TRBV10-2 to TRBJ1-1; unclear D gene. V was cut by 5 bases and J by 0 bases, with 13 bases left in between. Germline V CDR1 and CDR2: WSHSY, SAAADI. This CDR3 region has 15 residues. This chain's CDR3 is CASSRLDLMNTEAFF. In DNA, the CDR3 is TGCGCCAGCAGTCGCCTGGATCTTATGAACACTGAAGCTTTCTTT.

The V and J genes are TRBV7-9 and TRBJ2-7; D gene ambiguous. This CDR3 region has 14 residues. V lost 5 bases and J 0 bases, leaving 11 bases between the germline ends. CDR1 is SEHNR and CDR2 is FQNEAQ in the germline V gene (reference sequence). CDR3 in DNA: TGTGCCAGCAGCCCAGGCCCGAACTCCTACGAGCAGTACTTC. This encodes CASSPGPNSYEQYF.

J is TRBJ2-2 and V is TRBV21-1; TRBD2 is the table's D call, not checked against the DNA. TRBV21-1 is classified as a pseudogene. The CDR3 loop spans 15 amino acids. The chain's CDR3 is CASSGSSAGPGELFF. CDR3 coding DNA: TGTGCCAGCAGCGGGTCTAGCGCTGGACCCGGGGAGCTGTTTTTT.

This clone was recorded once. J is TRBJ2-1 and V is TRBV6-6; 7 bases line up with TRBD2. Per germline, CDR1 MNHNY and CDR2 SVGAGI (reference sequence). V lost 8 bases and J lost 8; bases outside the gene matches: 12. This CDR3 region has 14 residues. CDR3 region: CASGPLREVDEQFF. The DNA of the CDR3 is TGTGCCAGCGGACCGCTCCGGGAGGTAGATGAGCAGTTCTTC.

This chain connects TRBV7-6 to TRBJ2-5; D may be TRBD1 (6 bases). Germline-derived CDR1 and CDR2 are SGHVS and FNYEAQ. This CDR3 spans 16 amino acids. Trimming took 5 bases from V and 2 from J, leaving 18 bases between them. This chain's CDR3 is CASSTPPVGAQETQYF. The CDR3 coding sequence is TGTGCCAGCAGCACCCCCCCGGTGGGGGCGCAAGAGACCCAGTACTTC.

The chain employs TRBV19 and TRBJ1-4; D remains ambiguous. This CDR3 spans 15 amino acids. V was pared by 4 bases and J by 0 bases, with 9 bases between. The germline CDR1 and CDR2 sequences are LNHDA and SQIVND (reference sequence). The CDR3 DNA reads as TGTGCCAGTAGTAGGGGAAGAGCAACTAATGAAAAACTGTTTTTT. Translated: CASSRGRATNEKLFF.